The text below deals with one TCR beta chain. The antigen remains undetermined. Germline V gene sequence: CDR1 MDHEN, CDR2 SYDVKM. The V end was cut by 5 bases, the J end by 5 bases, with 13 bases between. The CDR3 totals 14 residues. This sample stems from a study of T cells in localized non-small cell lung cancer. The study's findings and limits: The study found T cell clonality highest in uninvolved adjacent lung, above tumor.

Profiled with immunoSEQ multiplex PCR; TCRdb holds only in-frame clones, not every one. The sample records more than 45,000 clones, 75% to 90% being singletons. The chain is built from TRBV28 and TRBJ1-5; D is ambiguous. The source material was peripheral blood, sampled before any cancer treatment. The receptor comes from a male donor older than 55 with stage III squamous cell lung carcinoma. The DNA of the CDR3 is TGTGCCAGCAGTCCCCAGGACGAGTATCAGCCCCAGCATTTT. Protein product: CASSPQDEYQPQHF.